This passage covers 10 T cell receptor beta chains from one sample sequenced in a study of blood T cell repertoires in COVID-19. The assay was immunoSEQ multiplex PCR, and TCRdb's table has in-frame clones only and misses some. The sample has under 95,000 clones, roughly four fifths seen once. The specimen was peripheral blood. These receptors all stem from a woman of 80 years or more with acute or convalescent COVID-19.

The rearrangement links TRBV3-1 (or the pseudogene TRBV3-2) to TRBJ2-7, with 9 bases aligning to TRBD1. The germline V gene encodes CDR1 LGHDT and CDR2 YNNKEL (reference sequence). This CDR3 contains 13 residues. With 3 bases clipped from V and 5 bases from J, the junction kept 2 bases outside the gene matches. Here the CDR3 DNA reads TGTGCCAGCAGCCAGGGACAGGGCCACGAGCAGTACTTC. Translating it yields CASSQGQGHEQYF.

The chain uses TRBV3-1 (or the pseudogene TRBV3-2) and TRBJ1-2; D is undetermined. The germline V and J ends were trimmed by 3 bases and 4 bases, with 15 bases remaining between them. CDR3 size: 15 residues. Germline V gives CDR1 LGHDT, CDR2 YNNKEL (reference sequence). In DNA, the CDR3 is TGTGCCAGCAGCCAGGGCGGGAGGGCGATCTATGGCTACACCTTC. Protein product: CASSQGGRAIYGYTF.

The V call is TRBV4-2, the J call TRBJ1-4; D possibly corresponds to TRBD1 (5 bases). Germline values: CDR1 LGHNA, CDR2 YNFKEQ. The CDR3 runs 16 residues. Between the trimmed V and J ends, which lost 0 bases and 6 bases, there was a span of 14 bases. The CDR3 here is CASSQDPRQGYEKLFF. The CDR3 bases are TGTGCCAGCAGCCAAGACCCCAGGCAGGGCTATGAAAAACTGTTTTTT.

This rearrangement joins TRBV28 to TRBJ1-3; D unclear. Germline-derived CDR1 and CDR2 are MDHEN and SYDVKM. The CDR3 runs to 16 residues. The V gene lost 3 bases and the J gene lost 4 bases, with 16 bases spanning the gap. Here the CDR3 DNA reads TGTGCCAGCAGTTTGATTCGGGGATCTGGAGGAAACACCATATATTTT. Translation gives CASSLIRGSGGNTIYF.

The chain couples TRBV15 to TRBJ1-2, with TRBD1 as a possible D gene (5 bases). The CDR3 has 14 residues. V lost 0 bases, J lost 7 bases, and 12 bases lay in between. The germline V gene has CDR1 LNHNV and CDR2 YYDKDF (reference sequence). CDR3 region: CATSRDLGRFGYTF. The DNA for the CDR3 is TGTGCCACCAGCAGAGATTTGGGGCGGTTTGGCTACACCTTC.

The rearrangement uses TRBV28 and TRBJ2-7; weak D call: TRBD2 (6 bases). V was cut by 7 bases and J by 4 bases, with 17 bases left in between. The CDR3 is 14 residues long. The germline CDR1 and CDR2 sequences are MDHEN and SYDVKM. The CDR3 protein is CASTPGGVPYEQYF. The CDR3 DNA reads TGTGCCAGCACCCCCGGAGGGGTCCCTTACGAGCAGTACTTC.

V and J are TRBV7-2 and TRBJ1-1; no definite D call. The CDR3 covers 13 residues. CDR1 and CDR2 (germline): SGHTA, FQGNSA. V was pared by 0 bases and J by 7 bases, with 9 bases between. The CDR3 sequence is CASSLAWADEAFF. The CDR3 DNA reads as TGTGCCAGCAGCTTAGCTTGGGCTGATGAAGCTTTCTTT.

The chain combines TRBV27 with TRBJ2-1; TRBD2 agrees at 12 bases. The germline CDR1 and CDR2 sequences are MNHEY and SMNVEV (reference sequence). V lost 5 bases and J lost 5; bases outside the gene matches: 4. The CDR3 sequence is 15 residues long. The CDR3 here is CASSLTSGSHNEQFF. The DNA of the CDR3 is TGTGCCAGCAGTCTGACTAGCGGGAGCCACAATGAGCAGTTCTTC.

The rearrangement uses TRBV6-6 and TRBJ2-7; TRBD2 agrees at 9 bases. The J segment lost 6 bases and the V segment lost 10 bases, leaving 13 bases of the junction unmatched. Germline CDR1 is MNHNY and CDR2 is SVGAGI (reference sequence). The CDR3 is 14 amino acids. CDR3 nucleotides: TGTGCCACGGACTCGGGACTAGCCGCATTCGAGCAGTACTTC. Its protein product is CATDSGLAAFEQYF.

The chain carries TRBV4-2 and TRBJ2-7, with 9 positions matching TRBD1. V shed 3 bases, J shed 4 bases, and the junction held 7 bases outside the gene matches. The CDR3 is made up of 15 amino acids. Germline values: CDR1 LGHNA, CDR2 YNFKEQ. CDR3 loop: CASSHAGTGWYEQYF. For the CDR3, the DNA is TGTGCCAGCAGCCATGCCGGGACAGGGTGGTACGAGCAGTACTTC.